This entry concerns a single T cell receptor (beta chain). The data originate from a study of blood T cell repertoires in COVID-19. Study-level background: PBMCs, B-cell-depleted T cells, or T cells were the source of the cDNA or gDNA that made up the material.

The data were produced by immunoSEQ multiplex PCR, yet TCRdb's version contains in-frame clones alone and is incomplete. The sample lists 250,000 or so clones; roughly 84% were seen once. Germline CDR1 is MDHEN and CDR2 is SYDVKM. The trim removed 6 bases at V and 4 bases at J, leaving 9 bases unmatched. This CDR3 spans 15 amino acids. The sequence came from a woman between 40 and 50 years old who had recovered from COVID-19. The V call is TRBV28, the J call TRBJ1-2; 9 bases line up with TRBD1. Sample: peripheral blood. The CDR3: CASSLSGQGLYGYTF. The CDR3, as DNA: TGTGCCAGCAGCCTCTCTGGACAGGGGCTCTATGGCTACACCTTC.